These 21 T cell receptor beta chains originate from one sample sequenced in a study of cytomegalovirus exposure and HLA in healthy donors. Primers included in the PCR were 60 Vbeta and 13 Jbeta primers. Some clones are missing from TCRdb's copy, which holds only in-frame ones; the method was immunoSEQ multiplex PCR. Among more than 110,000 clones listed, about 80% were seen once. Sequences were obtained from PBMCs. The receptors here all came from a man in his forties in good health and CMV-seropositive.

The chain couples TRBV6-1 to TRBJ2-5; the D gene is possibly TRBD2 (6 bases). Germline V gives CDR1 MNHNS, CDR2 SASEGT. V was shortened by 2 bases and J by 4 bases, with 17 bases between the two germline ends. The CDR3 length is 16 residues. The CDR3 loop reads CASSERGGISRETQYF. The CDR3 coding sequence is TGTGCCAGCAGTGAACGGGGCGGGATTTCACGAGAGACCCAGTACTTC.

The rearrangement links TRBV29-1 to TRBJ1-1; a weak D match, TRBD1 (5 bases). The germline V gene has CDR1 SQVTM and CDR2 ANQGSEA. V gave up 4 bases and J gave up 0 bases, with 6 bases separating them. The CDR3 has 12 residues. The CDR3 sequence is CSVGQMNTEAFF. CDR3 nucleotides: TGCAGCGTTGGACAGATGAACACTGAAGCTTTCTTT.

The sample holds one count of this clone. This chain uses TRBV11-2 with TRBJ1-3; D is uncertain. Germline values: CDR1 SGHAT, CDR2 FQNNGV. The germline V and J ends were trimmed by 5 bases and 2 bases, with 7 bases remaining between them. CDR3 size: 13 residues. The CDR3 DNA is TGTGCCAGCAGCCCCGGGACTGGAAACACCATATATTTT. Its protein product is CASSPGTGNTIYF.

V usage is TRBV5-1 and J usage is TRBJ2-5, with D tentatively TRBD1 (5 bases). From germline, CDR1 is SGHRS and CDR2 YFSETQ. V shed 5 bases and J shed 0 bases, with 11 bases lying between them. The CDR3 length is 14 residues. Here the CDR3 DNA reads TGCGCCAGCAGACCGACAGTTAACCAAGAGACCCAGTACTTC. This gives the protein CASRPTVNQETQYF.

In the case of this clone: Mismatch with germline at one junction end may stem from a read error. The chain uses TRBV6-6 and TRBJ1-3; D is undetermined. The germline V gene has CDR1 MNHNY and CDR2 SVGAGI (reference sequence). The CDR3 is 14 amino acids. CDR3 in amino acids: CASSPGFAGNTIYF. DNA of the CDR3: TGTGCCAGCAGCCCCGGGTTCGCTGGGAACACCATATATTTT.

The V and J genes are TRBV4-3 and TRBJ1-1; perhaps TRBD1 as D (5 bases). From germline, CDR1 is LGHNA and CDR2 YSLEER. V lost 0 bases to trimming and J lost 3 bases, with 11 bases between them. This CDR3 comprises 15 residues. The chain's CDR3 is CASSQDQWGDTEAFF. CDR3 coding DNA: TGCGCCAGCAGCCAAGATCAGTGGGGGGACACTGAAGCTTTCTTT.

The rearrangement joins TRBV15 to TRBJ1-1, with 10 bases identical to TRBD1. CDR1 and CDR2 from the germline V gene are LNHNV and YYDKDF (reference sequence). V shed 5 bases and J 4 bases; nucleotides not matched to a gene: 7. The CDR3 loop spans 15 amino acids. CDR3 loop: CATSPRTGGSTEAFF. The DNA for the CDR3 is TGTGCCACCAGCCCGCGGACAGGGGGGTCCACTGAAGCTTTCTTT.

The CDR3 DNA sequence: TGTGCCAGCAGGATTTACATGAACACTGAAGCTTTCTTT. Its protein is CASRIYMNTEAFF. The chain combines TRBV2 with TRBJ1-1; D is uncertain. CDR3 length: 13 residues. Trimming pared 6 bases from V and 0 bases from J, leaving 8 bases between. Germline values: CDR1 SNHLY, CDR2 FYNNEI.

The chain couples TRBV28 to TRBJ2-7; D is unresolved. This CDR3 contains 12 residues. CDR1 is MDHEN and CDR2 is SYDVKM in the germline V gene. V shed 6 bases and J shed 1 base, with 7 bases lying between them. CDR3 coding DNA: TGTGCCAGCAGCTTACAGTCCTACGAGCAGTACTTC. As protein: CASSLQSYEQYF.

V usage is TRBV7-2 and J usage is TRBJ1-5; the match to TRBD1 covers 7 bases. The length of the CDR3 is 14 residues. Trimming at V came to 4 bases and at J to 4 bases, leaving 4 bases not matched to a gene. Per germline, CDR1 SGHTA and CDR2 FQGNSA. This chain's CDR3 is CASSSGQFNQPQHF. The DNA for the CDR3 is TGTGCCAGCAGCTCGGGACAGTTTAATCAGCCCCAGCATTTT.

The chain has TRBV5-1 and TRBJ1-3, with D hard to call. CDR1 is SGHRS and CDR2 is YFSETQ in the germline V gene. The CDR3 covers 16 residues. Trimming took off 2 bases at V and 0 bases at J, with 12 bases between the two ends. The CDR3 is CASSFGSGFSGNTIYF. CDR3 nucleotides: TGCGCCAGCAGCTTTGGGTCCGGGTTCTCTGGAAACACCATATATTTT.

This clone has a single count. V usage is TRBV5-5 and J usage is TRBJ2-7, with 7 nucleotides matching TRBD2. This CDR3 has 15 residues. The V gene end was trimmed by 1 base and the J gene end by 3 bases; junction bases not matched to a gene: 7. Germline CDR1 and CDR2: SGHKS and YYEKEE (reference sequence). The CDR3 spells CASSLRGRGGYEQYF. The CDR3 DNA follows: TGTGCCAGCAGCTTGAGAGGCCGCGGGGGCTACGAGCAGTACTTC.

The chain has TRBV4-2 and TRBJ2-7; 12 bases align to TRBD2. The V and J ends lost 3 bases and 2 bases, in that order; junction bases with no gene match: 5. The germline gives CDR1 LGHNA, CDR2 YNFKEQ. There are 16 residues in the CDR3. The CDR3 nucleotides are TGTGCCAGCAGCCAGGCTAGCGGGAGGGCCGCCTACGAGCAGTACTTC. Residues: CASSQASGRAAYEQYF.

Comments on this clone: The DNA is left out, because the CDR3 cannot be placed on it with certainty; the CDR3 is given as TCRdb lists it. The V call is TRBV12-2, the J call TRBJ1-1. TRBV12-2 is assigned pseudogene status. From its first to its last residue, the CDR3 has 17 amino acids. This CDR3 reads CASRLALWGAGSTEAFF.

The chain employs TRBV6-1 and TRBJ1-1, with D hard to call. The CDR3 length is 11 residues. V was clipped by 8 bases and J by 7 bases, with 11 bases between them. Germline-derived CDR1 and CDR2 are MNHNS and SASEGT. The CDR3 DNA reads TGTGCCAGCGGAGCGTCTAGTGAAGCTTTCTTT. It specifies CASGASSEAFF.

The V and J genes are TRBV14 and TRBJ1-2; 7 positions match TRBD1. V shed 0 bases and J 7 bases; nucleotides not matched to a gene: 8. The V gene's germline CDR1 is SGHDN and CDR2 FVKESK. The length of the CDR3 is 15 residues. The CDR3 region is CASSQDKGASRGYTF. In nucleotides, the CDR3 is TGTGCCAGCAGCCAAGATAAGGGGGCAAGCCGTGGCTACACCTTC.

This chain connects TRBV6-1 to TRBJ2-5; TRBD1 agrees at 8 bases. The CDR3 length is 18 residues. Germline V gene sequence: CDR1 MNHNS, CDR2 SASEGT. J gave up 4 bases and V 4 bases, and 17 bases lay outside the gene matches. CDR3 bases: TGTGCCAGCAGTGTATTGGCAGGGGGCAGGTATACAGGAGAGACCCAGTACTTC. This sequence encodes CASSVLAGGRYTGETQYF.

This clone has just one count. The V and J genes are TRBV27 and TRBJ1-1; 8 bases fit TRBD1. The CDR3 has 14 amino acids. With V trimmed by 0 bases and J by 5 bases, 2 bases remained unmatched. Germline V CDR1 and CDR2: MNHEY, SMNVEV (reference sequence). The CDR3 DNA reads as TGTGCCAGCAGTTTATCGTGGACAGGGACTGAAGCTTTCTTT. It specifies CASSLSWTGTEAFF.

This sequence joins TRBV7-9 and TRBJ1-1, with a tentative D call TRBD1 (6 bases). The CDR3 runs 12 residues. Trimming removed 4 bases at V and 7 bases at J, with 10 bases between. Looked up from germline, CDR1 is SEHNR and CDR2 is FQNEAQ (reference sequence). CDR3 protein: CASSSDRLEAFF. CDR3 in DNA: TGTGCCAGCAGCTCCGACAGGCTTGAAGCTTTCTTT.

The rearrangement uses TRBV29-1 and TRBJ2-3, with TRBD1 matching over 7 bases. The CDR3 runs 13 residues. The V gene end was trimmed by 4 bases and the J gene end by 1 base; junction bases not matched to a gene: 2. Looked up from germline, CDR1 is SQVTM and CDR2 is ANQGSEA. The CDR3 sequence: CSVGQGGTDTQYF. The CDR3 nucleotides are TGCAGCGTTGGACAGGGTGGCACAGATACGCAGTATTTT.

This clone was counted once. The rearrangement joins TRBV7-8 to TRBJ1-2, with 9 bases aligning to TRBD1. The CDR3 runs to 15 residues. V was pared by 5 bases and J by 0 bases, with 4 bases of the junction left unmatched. In germline, CDR1 is SGHVS, CDR2 FQNEAQ. In nucleotides, the CDR3 is TGTGCCAGCAGCATGGGGACAGGGCCTAACTATGGCTACACCTTC. This sequence encodes CASSMGTGPNYGYTF.